The 15 T cell receptor beta chains given below trace back to one sample, sequenced in a study of blood T cell repertoires in COVID-19. Measured with immunoSEQ multiplex PCR; TCRdb has only the in-frame clones, and not every one. In the table there are approximately 200,000 clones, just under 90% of which are singletons. The sample comprised peripheral blood. These receptors were taken from a man in his 60s who had recovered from COVID-19.

The chain has TRBV23-1 and TRBJ1-2; maybe TRBD1 (5 bases). TRBV23-1 is reported as an ORF; its role is uncertain. CDR3 length: 15 amino acids. Trimming pared 4 bases from V and 5 bases from J, leaving 17 bases between. The CDR3 reads CASSPRRWGAYGYTF. CDR3 bases: TGCGCCAGCAGTCCACGGCGCTGGGGCGCTTATGGCTACACCTTC.

The J gene is TRBJ1-1, the V gene TRBV5-1; D is uncertain. Germline CDR1 is SGHRS and CDR2 is YFSETQ. Trimming left V 4 bases short and J 4 bases short, with 17 bases between. This CDR3 has 15 amino acids. In DNA form, the CDR3 reads TGCGCCAGCAGCGCGGAGGACTATGCGGCCACTGAAGCTTTCTTT. This codes for CASSAEDYAATEAFF.

V usage is TRBV12-3 or TRBV12-4 and J usage is TRBJ2-1, with D possibly matching TRBD2 (5 bases). This CDR3 spans 13 amino acids. Trimming stripped 2 bases from V and 7 bases from J, with 9 bases between. The CDR3 spells CASSLPGRNEQFF. CDR3 nucleotides: TGTGCCAGCAGTTTACCGGGAAGGAATGAGCAGTTCTTC.

V is TRBV20-1 and J is TRBJ2-1; possibly TRBD2 for D (5 bases). Germline-derived CDR1 and CDR2 are DFQATT and SNEGSKA (reference sequence). This CDR3 is 12 amino acids long. The V gene lost 3 bases and the J gene lost 6 bases, with 9 bases spanning the gap. CDR3 nucleotides: TGCAGTGCTAGTCCTAGCAGCAATGAGCAGTTCTTC. This sequence encodes CSASPSSNEQFF.

This sequence joins TRBV11-2 and TRBJ2-2, with TRBD2 matching 10 bases. The CDR3 has 16 amino acids. Germline assignment: CDR1 SGHAT and CDR2 FQNNGV. V dropped 5 bases and J dropped 1; count of bases not matched to a gene: 4. The CDR3, as DNA: TGTGCCAGCAGCGTGGGACTAGCGATGAACACCGGGGAGCTGTTTTTT. Its translation is CASSVGLAMNTGELFF. Together with reference TRBV11-2 and TRBJ2-2, the CDR3 gives the full variable domain: EAGVAQSPRYKIIEKRQSVAFWCNPISGHATLYWYQQILGQGPKLLIQFQNNGVVDDSQLPKDRFSAERLKGVDSTLKIQPAKLEDSAVYLCASSVGLAMNTGELFFGEGSRLTVL.

Only one count was recorded for this clone. The chain uses TRBV28 and TRBJ1-6; D perhaps matches TRBD1 (5 bases). Trimming removed 6 bases from V and 0 bases from J, with 9 bases in between. CDR1 is MDHEN and CDR2 is SYDVKM in the germline V gene. The CDR3 sequence is 15 residues long. Here the CDR3 DNA reads TGTGCCAGCAGGGGGCGCTTCTCCTATAATTCACCCCTCCACTTT. This sequence encodes CASRGRFSYNSPLHF.

The chain uses TRBV7-2 and TRBJ2-5; D is unclear. The CDR3 is 11 residues long. From germline, CDR1 is SGHTA and CDR2 FQGNSA. V was pared by 5 bases and J by 1 base, with 2 bases between. Here the CDR3 reads CASSRQETQYF. CDR3 in DNA: TGTGCCAGCAGCCGCCAAGAGACCCAGTACTTC.

The chain employs TRBV11-2 and TRBJ1-1; TRBD1 matches 8 bases. Germline assignment: CDR1 SGHAT and CDR2 FQNNGV. V shed 5 bases, J shed 0 bases, and the junction held 2 bases outside the gene matches. CDR3 length equals 14 residues. CDR3 sequence reads: CASSKGQVNTEAFF. CDR3 nucleotide sequence: TGTGCCAGCAGCAAGGGACAGGTGAACACTGAAGCTTTCTTT.

The chain employs TRBV3-1 (or the pseudogene TRBV3-2) and TRBJ2-1; 7 nucleotides line up with TRBD2. Germline V lookup: CDR1 LGHDT, CDR2 YNNKEL (reference sequence). The CDR3 extends over 16 amino acids. J lost 4 bases, V lost 0 bases, and 6 bases had no gene match. The chain's CDR3 is CASSQDPSGTYNEQFF. The CDR3, as DNA: TGTGCCAGCAGCCAAGATCCGAGCGGGACGTACAATGAGCAGTTCTTC.

The CDR3 reads CASSSRGQDEQYF. For the CDR3, the DNA is TGTGCCAGCAGTTCGAGGGGACAGGACGAGCAGTACTTC. This rearrangement joins TRBV12-3 or TRBV12-4 to TRBJ2-7; 8 nucleotides line up with TRBD1. V was pared by 4 bases and J by 5 bases, with 4 bases of the junction left unmatched. This CDR3 spans 13 amino acids.

The chain is built from TRBV29-1 and TRBJ2-3; the match to TRBD2 covers 7 bases. The trim removed 3 bases at V and 0 bases at J, leaving 3 bases unmatched. The CDR3 totals 14 residues. Germline assignment: CDR1 SQVTM and CDR2 ANQGSEA. The CDR3 sequence is CSVDRGGSTDTQYF. Written as DNA, the CDR3 is TGCAGCGTTGACCGCGGGGGTAGCACAGATACGCAGTATTTT.

The chain combines TRBV11-2 with TRBJ2-7; possible D gene TRBD1, 5 bases. Trimming removed 0 bases at V and 0 bases at J, with 6 bases between. Germline V gives CDR1 SGHAT, CDR2 FQNNGV. The CDR3 length is 14 residues. CDR3 nucleotide sequence: TGTGCCAGCAGCTTAGACAGGGTCTCCTACGAGCAGTACTTC. It specifies CASSLDRVSYEQYF.

The chain has TRBV2 and TRBJ2-1, with 16 bases that match TRBD2. This CDR3 has 15 residues. Germline CDR1 SNHLY, CDR2 FYNNEI. V trimming: 6 bases; J trimming: 10 bases; junction bases outside the gene matches: 6. The CDR3 reads CASRGLAGGPDEQFF. The DNA of the CDR3 is TGTGCCAGCAGGGGACTAGCGGGAGGGCCGGACGAGCAGTTCTTC.

The genes are TRBV5-4 and TRBJ2-1; 9 bases match TRBD2. CDR3 length equals 15 residues. V lost 1 base to trimming and J lost 3 bases; unmatched junction nucleotides: 2. Germline CDR1 and CDR2: SGHNT and YYREEE (reference sequence). In nucleotides, the CDR3 is TGTGCCAGCAGCTTGCAACTAGCGGGCTACAATGAGCAGTTCTTC. Its translation: CASSLQLAGYNEQFF.

The chain joins TRBV7-3 to TRBJ2-3; D uncertain. From germline, CDR1 is SGHTA and CDR2 FQGTGA. The CDR3 is 12 residues long. Trimming stripped 5 bases from V and 6 bases from J, with 9 bases between. As DNA, the CDR3 is TGTGCCAGCAGCCAAGACGGGGATACGCAGTATTTT. It encodes CASSQDGDTQYF.